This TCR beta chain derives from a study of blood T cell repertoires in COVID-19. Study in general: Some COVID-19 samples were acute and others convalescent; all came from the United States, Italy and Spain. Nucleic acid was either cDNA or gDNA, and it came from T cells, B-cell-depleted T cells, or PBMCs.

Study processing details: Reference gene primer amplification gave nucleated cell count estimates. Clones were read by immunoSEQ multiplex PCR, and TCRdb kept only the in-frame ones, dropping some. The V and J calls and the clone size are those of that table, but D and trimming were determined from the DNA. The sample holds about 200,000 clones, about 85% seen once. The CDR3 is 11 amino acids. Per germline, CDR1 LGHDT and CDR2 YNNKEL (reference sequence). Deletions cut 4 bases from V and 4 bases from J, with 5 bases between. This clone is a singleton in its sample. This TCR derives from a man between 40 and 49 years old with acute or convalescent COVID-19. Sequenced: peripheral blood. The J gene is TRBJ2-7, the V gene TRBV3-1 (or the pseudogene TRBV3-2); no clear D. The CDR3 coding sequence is TGTGCCAGCAGCCGCGAATACGAGCAGTACTTC. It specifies CASSREYEQYF.